This record covers a single TCR beta chain. Antigen specificity is unknown. CDR1 is MNHEY and CDR2 is SVGAGI in the germline V gene. Unmatched junction bases numbered 0, after V lost 2 bases and J lost 6 bases. This CDR3 spans 13 amino acids. The sample belongs to a study of cytotoxic CD8 clonotypes in ibrutinib-treated CLL. Turning to the study itself: The study included about a dozen relapsed/refractory and fewer than 16 treatment-naive patients; about 18 had IGHV unmutated disease. Partial responders around 24, complete 2; roughly twelve progressed and some 15 stayed in remission by median 68 months. Study-level findings and limits: On treatment, the uncommon public clonotypes contracted or remained stable.

Here immunoSEQ multiplex PCR was the method, and the copy in TCRdb shows in-frame clones only, minus some. This table holds approximately 340,000 clones, around 66% found once. The source is a human donor with chronic lymphocytic leukemia. The source was PBMCs, collected after 36 months of ibrutinib treatment. The V and J genes are TRBV6-5 and TRBJ2-7, with 11 bases aligning to TRBD1. CDR3 sequence: CASSYGTGGEQYF. The CDR3 nucleotides are TGTGCCAGCAGTTACGGGACAGGGGGCGAGCAGTACTTC.